Below, one TCR beta chain is given with its context. Its cognate antigen is unknown. The data were taken from a study of naive and memory T cell subsets. Cells stained for CD3, CD4, CD8, CD45RA, CD27 and viability were sorted into four CD45RA/CD27 subsets. The CDR3 has 11 amino acids. Trimming took 6 bases from V and 8 from J, leaving 10 bases between them. CDR1 is ENHRY, CDR2 SYGVKD, per germline. General study results and limits: No ground truth validated the naive and memory repertoire findings. Possibly reflecting memory cells re-expressing CD45RA, a few larger clonotypes occurred in naive repertoires, especially CD8.

Two oligonucleotides, mixed equimolar, formed the beta constant-region primer covering TRBC1 and TRBC2. Nested alpha and beta constant-region primers with the SP2 primer drove four PCR rounds on ligated cDNA. Each CDR3 protein is one row after TCRdb ran MiXCR on the UMI-ligation and nested PCR reads. This sample yields over 130,000 distinct CDR3 sequences, of which about 20% are seen a single time; roughly 0.68% belongs to the top ten. The V gene is TRBV10-3, the J gene TRBJ1-1; perhaps TRBD1 as D (6 bases). The sequencing sample was made of naive CD8+ T cells from blood. This sequence was found in a human donor in good health. The CDR3 sequence is CAISLGTEAFF. CDR3 in DNA: TGTGCCATCAGCCTCGGGACAGAAGCTTTCTTT.